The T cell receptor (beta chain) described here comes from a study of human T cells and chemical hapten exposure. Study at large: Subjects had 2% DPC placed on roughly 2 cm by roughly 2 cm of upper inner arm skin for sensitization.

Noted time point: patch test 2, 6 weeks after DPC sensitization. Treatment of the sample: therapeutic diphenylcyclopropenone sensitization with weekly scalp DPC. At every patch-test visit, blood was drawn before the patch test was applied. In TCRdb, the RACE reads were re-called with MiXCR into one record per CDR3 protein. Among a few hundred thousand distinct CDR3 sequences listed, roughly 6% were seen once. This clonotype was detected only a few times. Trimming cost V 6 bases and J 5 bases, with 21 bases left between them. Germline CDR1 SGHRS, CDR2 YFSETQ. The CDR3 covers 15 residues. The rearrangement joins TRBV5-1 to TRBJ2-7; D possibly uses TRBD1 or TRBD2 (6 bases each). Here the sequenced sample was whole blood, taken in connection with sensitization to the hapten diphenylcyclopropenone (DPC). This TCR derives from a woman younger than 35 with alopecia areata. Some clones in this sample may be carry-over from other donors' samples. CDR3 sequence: CASTPYKGGFDEQYF. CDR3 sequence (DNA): TGCGCCAGCACCCCTTATAAGGGGGGCTTCGACGAGCAGTACTTC.